The 26 T cell receptor beta chains below come from one sample, sequenced in a study of neurological immune-mediated disorders. MiXCR, run by TCRdb on the 5' RACE reads, gives a single entry per CDR3 protein. The sample records tens of thousands of distinct CDR3 sequences, 5.8% being singletons. Time point noted: longitudinal time-point 2. Specimen: PBMCs. The receptors derive from a woman aged 60 to 75 with multiple sclerosis.

This clonotype has at least ten counts. This chain uses TRBV7-9 with TRBJ2-7, with D hard to call. This CDR3 is 12 amino acids long. Trimming shortened V by 4 bases and J by 4 bases, and 8 bases separated the two germline ends. The germline V gene encodes CDR1 SEHNR and CDR2 FQNEAQ (reference sequence). The DNA for the CDR3 is TGTGCCAGCAGCTCGGTTTTATACGAGCAGTACTTC. Translated: CASSSVLYEQYF.

This clonotype was recorded at least ten times. This chain links TRBV4-1 with TRBJ1-2; no definite D call. The germline gives CDR1 MGHRA, CDR2 YSYEKL. CDR3 size: 14 residues. V was trimmed by 3 bases and J by 2 bases, leaving 10 bases between them. DNA for the CDR3: TGCGCCAGCAGCCAGCGGAGGGTAAACTATGGCTACACCTTC. Translated, it gives CASSQRRVNYGYTF.

This clonotype was found many times. The rearrangement joins TRBV5-1 to TRBJ2-7; tentatively, D is TRBD1 or TRBD2 (6 bases each). Trimming left V 4 bases short and J 2 bases short, with 16 bases between. This CDR3 region has 15 residues. Germline CDR1 and CDR2: SGHRS and YFSETQ. CDR3 sequence (DNA): TGCGCCAGCAGCCAACAGGGACTGGGGCCCTACGAGCAGTACTTC. Translation gives CASSQQGLGPYEQYF.

This clonotype was counted at least ten times. The V call is TRBV3-1, the J call TRBJ2-1; TRBD2 matches at 7 bases. Germline V lookup: CDR1 LGHDT, CDR2 YNNKEL (reference sequence). J lost 0 bases, V lost 3 bases, and 8 bases had no gene match. The CDR3 is 17 residues long. CDR3 in amino acids: CASSHLSSGSSYNEQFF. CDR3 sequence (DNA): TGTGCCAGCAGCCATCTTTCTAGCGGCAGCTCCTACAATGAGCAGTTCTTC.

This clonotype was observed a handful of times. The chain is built from TRBV9 and TRBJ2-2; a possible D gene is TRBD2 (5 bases). The V gene lost 0 bases and the J gene lost 1 base, with 7 bases spanning the gap. The CDR3 consists of 15 residues. CDR1 and CDR2 from the germline V gene are SGDLS and YYNGEE. The CDR3 bases are TGTGCCAGCAGCGTAGTTCGGGGGAACACCGGGGAGCTGTTTTTT. Translating it yields CASSVVRGNTGELFF.

This clonotype was recorded at least ten times. CDR3 coding DNA: TGTGCCAGCAGCGTCCAAAGCGGGGGCTACGAGCAGTACTTC. Translating gives CASSVQSGGYEQYF. The chain couples TRBV9 to TRBJ2-7, with 8 bases fitting TRBD2. The CDR3 loop spans 14 amino acids. Germline assignment: CDR1 SGDLS and CDR2 YYNGEE. Unmatched junction bases numbered 4, after V lost 2 bases and J lost 3 bases.

This clonotype was counted ten times or more. The V and J genes are TRBV20-1 and TRBJ1-4; tentatively, D is TRBD1 (5 bases). CDR3 length: 15 residues. Trimming removed 4 bases at V and 4 bases at J, with 16 bases between. From germline, CDR1 is DFQATT and CDR2 SNEGSKA (reference sequence). The chain's CDR3 is CSAKPTAGINEKLFF. As DNA, the CDR3 is TGCAGTGCTAAACCGACGGCAGGGATTAATGAAAAACTGTTTTTT.

This clonotype was observed many times. The chain is built from TRBV7-9 and TRBJ2-5; a weak D match, TRBD1 (6 bases). The CDR3 totals 13 residues. Looked up from germline, CDR1 is SEHNR and CDR2 is FQNEAQ (reference sequence). Trimming took off 8 bases at V and 5 bases at J, with 15 bases between the two ends. CDR3 in DNA: TGTGCCAGCGGAAAACAGGGCGAGGAGACCCAGTACTTC. It translates to CASGKQGEETQYF.

The genes are TRBV6-1 and TRBJ1-3, with a tentative D call TRBD1 (5 bases). V was clipped by 3 bases and J by 4 bases, with 10 bases between them. The germline V gene encodes CDR1 MNHNS and CDR2 SASEGT. The CDR3 is 14 residues long. CDR3 nucleotides: TGTGCCAGCAGTGATCGGGGCAAGGGAAACACCATATATTTT. As protein: CASSDRGKGNTIYF.

In this sample, this clonotype turned up a few times. The chain has TRBV18 and TRBJ2-1, with 9 nucleotides matching TRBD2. The CDR3 consists of 16 residues. V lost 3 bases and J lost 4; bases outside the gene matches: 7. The germline gives CDR1 KGHSH, CDR2 LQKENI. CDR3 sequence reads: CASSPDRTSAYNEQFF. CDR3 sequence (DNA): TGTGCCAGCTCACCGGACCGGACTAGCGCGTACAATGAGCAGTTCTTC.

This clonotype was seen only a few times. The chain is built from TRBV5-1 and TRBJ2-7; D might be TRBD2 (6 bases). The germline V gene encodes CDR1 SGHRS and CDR2 YFSETQ. V lost 5 bases and J lost 1, with 16 bases in between. This CDR3 is built from 15 residues. CDR3 nucleotide sequence: TGCGCCAGCAGGAATGGGACTGGTAGGTCCTACGAGCAGTACTTC. The encoded protein is CASRNGTGRSYEQYF.

The table lists this clonotype with many counts. This chain uses TRBV30 with TRBJ1-6; no clear D. Germline V gives CDR1 GTSNPN, CDR2 SVGIG (reference sequence). The CDR3 runs to 13 residues. Deletions cut 8 bases from V and 0 bases from J, with 8 bases between. The CDR3: CASRASYNSPLHF. CDR3 DNA: TGTGCCAGCAGAGCCTCCTATAATTCACCCCTCCACTTT.

This clonotype was observed once. The V gene is TRBV5-1, the J gene TRBJ2-3, with no clear D. This CDR3 has 14 amino acids. The V end was cut by 4 bases, the J end by 6 bases, with 15 bases between. Germline assignment: CDR1 SGHRS and CDR2 YFSETQ. The CDR3 sequence: CASSHSLPQDTQYF. The CDR3 DNA sequence: TGCGCCAGCAGCCATAGCCTACCACAGGATACGCAGTATTTT.

Only a few counts were recorded for this clonotype. This chain joins TRBV11-3 and TRBJ2-1; D might be TRBD2 (6 bases). The CDR3 is 14 residues long. In germline, CDR1 is SGHNT, CDR2 YENEEA. Trimming cost V 0 bases and J 7 bases, with 10 bases left between them. The CDR3 sequence is CASSLDLGRNEQFF. In nucleotides, the CDR3 is TGTGCCAGCAGCTTAGACTTAGGGAGGAATGAGCAGTTCTTC.

At least ten counts were recorded for this clonotype. The chain couples TRBV12-3 or TRBV12-4 to TRBJ2-3; no firm D call. Trimming took 4 bases from V and 4 from J, leaving 12 bases between them. CDR3 size: 14 residues. This chain's CDR3 is CASSSSWAADTQYF. CDR3 DNA: TGTGCCAGCAGTTCGAGTTGGGCCGCAGATACGCAGTATTTT.

Many counts were recorded for this clonotype. The rearrangement uses TRBV4-1 and TRBJ2-5; TRBD1 is a possible D gene (6 bases). V lost 4 bases and J 3 bases, leaving 18 bases between the germline ends. The CDR3 spans 16 residues. In germline, CDR1 is MGHRA, CDR2 YSYEKL. CDR3: CASSLIPGQPKETQYF. Here the CDR3 DNA reads TGCGCCAGCAGCCTCATTCCGGGACAACCGAAAGAGACCCAGTACTTC.

The chain recombines TRBV5-4 with TRBJ2-4; TRBD1 aligns across 7 bases. V gave up 4 bases and J gave up 8 bases; unmatched junction bases: 9. CDR1 SGHNT and CDR2 YYREEE come from the germline V gene (reference sequence). The CDR3 is 14 amino acids. The CDR3 DNA reads as TGTGCCAGCAGCGAAGGACAGGTGGTGGACATTCAGTACTTC. It is translated as CASSEGQVVDIQYF.

This clonotype was observed at least ten times. J is TRBJ1-1 and V is TRBV6-1, with D tentatively TRBD1 (6 bases). CDR1 is MNHNS, CDR2 SASEGT, per germline. V lost 8 bases and J lost 14, with 24 bases in between. This CDR3 has 13 amino acids. The chain's CDR3 is CASGQGTIRIDFF. CDR3 coding DNA: TGTGCCAGCGGCCAGGGGACCATACGAATTGACTTCTTT.

This clonotype was seen ten or more times. The CDR3 DNA reads as TGCAGTGCTAGATCAGGGCTGCAAGAGACCCAGTACTTC. Protein product: CSARSGLQETQYF. This rearrangement joins TRBV20-1 to TRBJ2-5; the D gene is possibly TRBD1 (5 bases). The V end was cut by 2 bases, the J end by 2 bases, with 9 bases between. The CDR3 runs to 13 residues. Per the germline V gene, CDR1 is DFQATT and CDR2 is SNEGSKA (reference sequence).

This clonotype was observed a few times. V is TRBV5-6 and J is TRBJ2-2; D not resolved. This CDR3 is built from 11 residues. Germline loops: CDR1 SGHDT, CDR2 YYEEEE. V was cut by 2 bases and J by 10 bases, with 6 bases left in between. The CDR3 region is CASSFSMELFF. The CDR3 region has the DNA TGTGCCAGCAGCTTTTCGATGGAGCTGTTTTTT.

This clonotype was recorded many times. The chain recombines TRBV7-9 with TRBJ1-5; the D gene is possibly TRBD1 (6 bases). The V gene lost 5 bases and the J gene lost 0 bases, with 20 bases spanning the gap. Germline V CDR1 and CDR2: SEHNR, FQNEAQ (reference sequence). There are 18 residues in the CDR3. The CDR3 DNA follows: TGTGCCAGCAGCCATACACCCACGGACAGCGATAGCAATCAGCCCCAGCATTTT. It codes for CASSHTPTDSDSNQPQHF.

This clonotype was seen repeatedly, ten times or more. The chain employs TRBV20-1 and TRBJ2-7; TRBD2 aligns across 9 bases. The CDR3 runs to 15 residues. J lost 6 bases, V lost 0 bases, and 9 bases had no gene match. The V gene's germline CDR1 is DFQATT and CDR2 SNEGSKA (reference sequence). DNA of the CDR3: TGCAGTGCTAGAGATCAGCGGGGGGCCTCGTCCGAGCAGTACTTC. Translated: CSARDQRGASSEQYF.

In this sample, this clonotype turned up many times. The rearrangement links TRBV5-1 to TRBJ2-3; 9 bases match TRBD2. CDR1 SGHRS and CDR2 YFSETQ come from the germline V gene. This CDR3 is built from 15 residues. Germline trimming cut 4 bases from V and 1 base from J; bases unmatched to any gene: 4. The CDR3 region is CASSPWTSGTDTQYF. The CDR3 bases are TGCGCCAGCAGCCCCTGGACTAGCGGCACAGATACGCAGTATTTT.

This clonotype was detected ten times or more. This sequence joins TRBV6-6 and TRBJ2-5; possible D gene TRBD2, 6 bases. There are 13 residues in the CDR3. The V end was cut by 6 bases, the J end by 5 bases, with 13 bases between. CDR1 is MNHNY, CDR2 SVGAGI, per germline (reference sequence). In DNA form, the CDR3 reads TGTGCCAGCAGGGGGGGATTCAGGGAGACCCAGTACTTC. It encodes CASRGGFRETQYF.

This clonotype has ten or more counts. This sequence joins TRBV24-1 and TRBJ1-1, with D perhaps matching TRBD1 (5 bases). V lost 3 bases and J 5 bases, leaving 12 bases between the germline ends. CDR1 is KGHDR and CDR2 is SFDVKD in the germline V gene. The CDR3 totals 14 residues. In DNA, the CDR3 is TGTGCCACCAGTGATGGTTGGGGGGGAACTGAAGCTTTCTTT. Translating it yields CATSDGWGGTEAFF.

This clonotype was recorded many times. The chain links TRBV6-5 to TRBJ1-6, with D uncertain. This CDR3 has 17 amino acids. V was clipped by 2 bases and J by 8 bases, with 19 bases between them. In germline, CDR1 is MNHEY, CDR2 SVGAGI. In DNA, the CDR3 is TGTGCCAGCAGTTACGACGTTTTGAGGGCAGTAGATTCACCCCTCCACTTT. This sequence encodes CASSYDVLRAVDSPLHF.